This T cell receptor beta chain was retrieved from a study of T cell responses to AZD1222 COVID-19 vaccine. TCRdb's table, derived via immunoSEQ multiplex PCR, lists solely in-frame clones and lacks some. The sample lists tens of thousands of clones; roughly 84% were seen once. The V end was cut by 6 bases, the J end by 4 bases, with 21 bases between. Germline V gene data show CDR1 as MNHEY and CDR2 as SMNVEV (reference sequence). This CDR3 has 16 residues. Overall study findings and caveats: Unmutated variant regions are reportedly the target of nearly half of TCRs that are spike-specific. Sampling that yielded the repertoires occurred only after the peak T cell response. Most donors were white British and more were female, and clonal diversity was possibly underestimated.

Remarks on this clone: Its specificity is not known.

This TCR was sampled from an adult in good health. The rearrangement uses TRBV27 and TRBJ1-2; D is unclear. This specimen was peripheral blood, taken on day 0 of AZD1222 vaccination. The CDR3: CASSPPSDNVGYGYTF. The CDR3 region has the DNA TGTGCCAGCAGCCCCCCCTCCGACAACGTGGGCTATGGCTACACCTTC.